This entry lists 15 T cell receptor beta chains sequenced from one sample in a study of response to subunit inactivated influenza vaccine. In TCRdb, the RT-PCR reads were re-called with MiXCR into one record per CDR3 protein. Here the sample spans 290,000 or so distinct CDR3 sequences, approximately 20% being singletons. The material sequenced was PBMCs from blood, taken 21 months after vaccination. These TCRs come from a man aged 50 to 69 who received an inactivated influenza vaccine.

This clonotype was detected many times. Germline is not matched at one junction end, which may reflect a read error. The chain combines TRBV7-9 with TRBJ1-4; TRBD1 might be the D (5 bases). The length of the CDR3 is 10 residues. The V gene's germline CDR1 is SEHNR and CDR2 FQNEAQ (reference sequence). CDR3 protein: CASSLQDLVF. CDR3 coding DNA: TGTGCCAGCAGCCTACAGGACTTGGTTTTT.

The rearrangement links TRBV28 to TRBJ1-1; D not resolved. The V end was cut by 6 bases, the J end by 5 bases, with 10 bases between. CDR1 MDHEN and CDR2 SYDVKM come from the germline V gene. The CDR3 length is 12 residues. The CDR3 is CASSPSLTEAFF. The CDR3 nucleotides read TGTGCCAGCAGCCCCAGTTTGACTGAAGCTTTCTTT.

This clonotype was counted between two and nine times. The chain combines TRBV12-3 or TRBV12-4 with TRBJ2-5; the match to TRBD1 covers 7 bases. J gave up 3 bases and V 6 bases, and 4 bases lay outside the gene matches. The CDR3 spans 13 residues. The CDR3 is CASSPGQKETQYF. The CDR3 DNA reads as TGTGCCAGCAGCCCGGGACAGAAAGAGACCCAGTACTTC.

This clonotype was observed a handful of times. The gene calls are TRBV4-1 and TRBJ1-5; no clear D. This CDR3 contains 15 residues. V was pared by 0 bases and J by 0 bases, with 6 bases between. Germline CDR1 and CDR2: MGHRA and YSYEKL. CDR3 DNA: TGCGCCAGCAGCCAAGACAGTTATAGCAATCAGCCCCAGCATTTT. It yields the protein CASSQDSYSNQPQHF.

The rearrangement joins TRBV4-1 to TRBJ2-3; 9 bases are a match to TRBD2. Per germline, CDR1 MGHRA and CDR2 YSYEKL. Losses at the gene ends were 4 bases for V and 8 bases for J; bases not matched to a gene: 7. The CDR3 has 14 residues. CDR3 region: CASSPAGGALTQYF. DNA of the CDR3: TGCGCCAGCAGCCCGGCGGGGGGGGCTCTTACGCAGTATTTT.

This clonotype was detected only a few times. This chain links TRBV6-2 or TRBV6-3 with TRBJ1-5; D not resolved. There are 14 residues in the CDR3. Trimming pared 8 bases from V and 1 base from J, leaving 12 bases between. CDR1 MNHEY and CDR2 SVGEGT come from the germline V gene. In nucleotides, the CDR3 is TGTGCCAGCCGAGCCCCGGGGAGCAATCAGCCCCAGCATTTT. Protein sequence: CASRAPGSNQPQHF.

This clonotype was counted at least ten times. The V call is TRBV3-1, the J call TRBJ1-2; 7 bases align to TRBD1. CDR3 size: 16 residues. Germline trimming cut 0 bases from V and 5 bases from J; bases unmatched to any gene: 9. The germline V gene encodes CDR1 LGHDT and CDR2 YNNKEL (reference sequence). This chain's CDR3 is CASSQESRQGGYGYTF. CDR3 DNA: TGTGCCAGCAGCCAAGAGAGTCGGCAGGGGGGTTATGGCTACACCTTC.

This rearrangement joins TRBV2 to TRBJ2-7, with unresolved D. Per the germline V gene, CDR1 is SNHLY and CDR2 is FYNNEI. Deletions cut 6 bases from V and 2 bases from J, with 20 bases between. This CDR3 spans 16 amino acids. The DNA of the CDR3 is TGTGCCAGCAGCTCCCCCCTTAAGTTGGGCACCTACGAGCAGTACTTC. As protein: CASSSPLKLGTYEQYF.

The gene calls are TRBV10-3 and TRBJ1-1; D is uncertain. Germline V gene lookup returns CDR1 ENHRY and CDR2 SYGVKD. The CDR3 runs 16 residues. Trimming took 3 bases from V and 0 from J, leaving 14 bases between them. Here the CDR3 reads CAISDSRPSMNTEAFF. The CDR3 DNA follows: TGTGCCATCAGTGACTCAAGACCTTCAATGAACACTGAAGCTTTCTTT.

The chain uses TRBV29-1 and TRBJ2-7; 7 nucleotides align to TRBD2. Germline trimming cut 7 bases from V and 0 bases from J; bases unmatched to any gene: 9. The CDR3 runs to 14 residues. CDR1 is SQVTM and CDR2 is ANQGSEA in the germline V gene. CDR3 sequence reads: CSASGGQGSYEQYF. CDR3 bases: TGCAGCGCCTCGGGAGGCCAGGGCTCCTACGAGCAGTACTTC.

This clonotype was seen a handful of times. The chain uses TRBV6-1 and TRBJ1-5; D is perhaps TRBD1 (5 bases). This CDR3 is 15 amino acids long. The V end was cut by 6 bases, the J end by 1 base, with 13 bases between. The germline CDR1 and CDR2 sequences are MNHNS and SASEGT. The CDR3 protein is CASRPGHASNQPQHF. CDR3 bases: TGTGCCAGCAGACCCGGACACGCGAGCAATCAGCCCCAGCATTTT.

This clonotype was detected only a few times. The chain is built from TRBV6-1 and TRBJ1-5; D is unresolved. Germline V lookup: CDR1 MNHNS, CDR2 SASEGT. The CDR3 loop spans 14 amino acids. The ends were cut back, 3 bases at V and 3 bases at J, with 9 bases in the middle. For the CDR3, the DNA is TGTGCCAGCAGTGACAGAGAATTCAATCAGCCCCAGCATTTT. Translated: CASSDREFNQPQHF.

This clonotype was found a few times. The chain has TRBV18 and TRBJ2-4, with no clear D. CDR1 KGHSH and CDR2 LQKENI come from the germline V gene. This CDR3 region has 17 residues. V was shortened by 0 bases and J by 0 bases, with 12 bases between the two germline ends. The DNA of the CDR3 is TGTGCCAGCTCACCACCTAAACTGCACAGAGCCAAAAACATTCAGTACTTC. This gives the protein CASSPPKLHRAKNIQYF.

This clonotype was observed at least ten times. The chain carries TRBV5-1 and TRBJ2-3; D unclear. CDR1 and CDR2 from the germline V gene are SGHRS and YFSETQ. Trimming removed 0 bases at V and 0 bases at J, with 5 bases between. CDR3 size: 14 residues. CDR3 nucleotide sequence: TGCGCCAGCAGCTTGGGGACGAGCACAGATACGCAGTATTTT. Its translation is CASSLGTSTDTQYF.

This clonotype was found a few times. The chain combines TRBV14 with TRBJ1-1; TRBD1 agrees at 8 bases. The CDR3 runs 15 residues. V was pared by 3 bases and J by 0 bases, with 3 bases of the junction left unmatched. Germline values: CDR1 SGHDN, CDR2 FVKESK. CDR3 sequence (DNA): TGTGCCAGCAGCCAGGTACAGGGGGTGAACACTGAAGCTTTCTTT. The encoded protein is CASSQVQGVNTEAFF.